This T cell receptor (beta chain) came from a study of CD8+CD57+ T cells in acquired aplastic anemia. The wider study: Sorted CD4+ and CD8+ cells gave a mean 3.2 ug DNA, range roughly 0.18 to 30 ug.

According to the study, genomic DNA was the template for TCR beta VDJ and CDR3 profiling. Each CDR3 protein is one row after TCRdb ran MiXCR on the reads. The sample lists roughly 38,000 distinct CDR3 sequences; more than 75% were seen once. With 7 bases removed from V and 0 bases from J, the gap between germline ends came to 16 bases. The CDR3 sequence is 15 residues long. Germline lookup yields CDR1 WSHSY and CDR2 SAAADI. The sequencing input was sorted CD4+, CD8+, or CD8+CD57+ T cells (not recorded which) from PBMCs. The rearrangement joins TRBV10-2 to TRBJ2-7, with D maybe TRBD1 (6 bases). This clonotype was obtained from a human donor in good health, serving as a control. DNA of the CDR3: TGCGCCAGCACTAACACTCCGACAGGCTCCTACGAGCAGTACTTC. Residues: CASTNTPTGSYEQYF.